Below, 22 T cell receptor beta chains from the same sample are listed, as sequenced in a study of shared clonotypes between healthy human individuals. The data were produced by immunoSEQ multiplex PCR, yet TCRdb's version contains in-frame clones alone and is incomplete. The data hold about 450,000 clones, with around 79% observed a single time. The sequenced sample consisted of PBMCs. All receptors derive from a woman in her thirties or forties in good health. Some clones in this sample may be carry-over from other donors' samples.

The rearrangement links TRBV11-2 to TRBJ2-3; 7 nucleotides match TRBD1. With V trimmed by 2 bases and J by 3 bases, 11 bases remained unmatched. CDR3 size: 17 residues. CDR1 is SGHAT, CDR2 FQNNGV, per germline. For the CDR3, the DNA is TGTGCCAGCAGCTTATTCGGCGAGGGGGCGCGGACAGATACGCAGTATTTT. This translates into CASSLFGEGARTDTQYF. Based on the CDR3 plus reference TRBV11-2 and TRBJ2-3, the full variable domain is EAGVAQSPRYKIIEKRQSVAFWCNPISGHATLYWYQQILGQGPKLLIQFQNNGVVDDSQLPKDRFSAERLKGVDSTLKIQPAKLEDSAVYLCASSLFGEGARTDTQYFGPGTRLTVL.

The genes are TRBV27 and TRBJ2-7, with 7 bases fitting TRBD1. The J segment lost 0 bases and the V segment lost 4 bases, leaving 9 bases of the junction unmatched. Germline CDR1 and CDR2: MNHEY and SMNVEV (reference sequence). This CDR3 is 16 amino acids long. DNA of the CDR3: TGTGCCAGCAGTTACGGGACCCCAGGGGGCTCCTACGAGCAGTACTTC. Translating gives CASSYGTPGGSYEQYF.

The rearrangement uses TRBV27 and TRBJ1-2; D gene ambiguous. V shed 3 bases and J shed 8 bases, with 13 bases lying between them. The CDR3 consists of 13 residues. Germline V gene sequence: CDR1 MNHEY, CDR2 SMNVEV (reference sequence). The CDR3 region has the DNA TGTGCCAGCAGTTTGCTGGGAATGGGCGGCTACACCTTC. Encoded protein: CASSLLGMGGYTF.

This rearrangement joins TRBV28 to TRBJ2-7, with 12 bases identical to TRBD2. V lost 5 bases, J lost 3 bases, and 5 bases stayed unmatched. The CDR3 spans 15 residues. Germline values: CDR1 MDHEN, CDR2 SYDVKM. CDR3 protein: CASSGRLAGDYEQYF. As DNA, the CDR3 is TGTGCCAGCAGTGGACGACTAGCGGGAGACTACGAGCAGTACTTC.

This chain connects TRBV4-2 to TRBJ2-3; D possibly corresponds to TRBD2 (6 bases). The CDR3 runs 14 residues. V gave up 4 bases and J gave up 3 bases, with 11 bases separating them. Germline values: CDR1 LGHNA, CDR2 YNFKEQ. Here the CDR3 reads CASSRRGGTDTQYF. CDR3 DNA sequence: TGTGCCAGCAGCCGGCGGGGCGGTACAGATACGCAGTATTTT.

V is TRBV19 and J is TRBJ1-1; no firm D call. This CDR3 has 13 residues. The germline V gene has CDR1 LNHDA and CDR2 SQIVND (reference sequence). Trimming shortened V by 7 bases and J by 1 base, and 10 bases separated the two germline ends. CDR3 loop: CASKGTGNTEAFF. The CDR3 coding sequence is TGTGCCAGTAAGGGTACGGGGAACACTGAAGCTTTCTTT.

The chain links TRBV6-4 to TRBJ2-4; possible D gene TRBD1, 5 bases. This CDR3 has 13 residues. Trimming took 0 bases from V and 6 from J, leaving 6 bases between them. In germline, CDR1 is MRHNA, CDR2 SNTAGT. The CDR3 sequence is CASSDSQGNIQYF. As DNA, the CDR3 is TGTGCCAGCAGTGACTCCCAGGGAAACATTCAGTACTTC.

The rearrangement joins TRBV30 to TRBJ2-3; 9 positions match TRBD2. CDR3 length: 14 amino acids. From germline, CDR1 is GTSNPN and CDR2 SVGIG (reference sequence). V shed 4 bases, J shed 0 bases, and the junction held 2 bases outside the gene matches. The CDR3 reads CAWTSGISTDTQYF. The CDR3 DNA sequence: TGTGCCTGGACTAGCGGGATTAGCACAGATACGCAGTATTTT.

This chain connects TRBV5-1 to TRBJ2-5; TRBD1 or TRBD2 may be the D gene (5 bases each). CDR3 length equals 16 residues. Per the germline V gene, CDR1 is SGHRS and CDR2 is YFSETQ. V lost 3 bases, J lost 3 bases, and 18 bases lay in between. The CDR3 protein is CASSSSPGRNKETQYF. The CDR3 region has the DNA TGCGCCAGCAGCTCGTCCCCGGGACGGAATAAAGAGACCCAGTACTTC.

Only one count was recorded for this clone. This sequence may be a read error, since a much larger clone differs from it by one base. V and J are TRBV28 and TRBJ1-1, with unresolved D. The V and J ends lost 4 bases and 1 base respectively, with 4 bases between them. Germline V gene lookup returns CDR1 MDHEN and CDR2 SYDVKM. This CDR3 contains 12 residues. CDR3 DNA: TGTGCCAGCAGTTCCCCGAACACTGAAGCTTTCTTT. Amino acid sequence: CASSSPNTEAFF.

V and J are TRBV5-6 and TRBJ2-3; 10 bases align to TRBD2. J gave up 2 bases and V 1 base, and 10 bases lay outside the gene matches. The germline V gene encodes CDR1 SGHDT and CDR2 YYEEEE. The CDR3 length is 18 residues. CDR3 sequence (DNA): TGTGCCAGCAGCTTGCGGGCTAGCGGGAGAACCCTCACAGATACGCAGTATTTT. This sequence encodes CASSLRASGRTLTDTQYF.

Comment on this clone: The same CDR3 is also encoded by other DNA sequences in this sample. The rearrangement links TRBV15 to TRBJ2-7, with D tentatively TRBD2 (6 bases). The V end lost 0 bases, the J end lost 6 bases, and 9 bases lay between the germline ends. Germline values: CDR1 LNHNV, CDR2 YYDKDF (reference sequence). The CDR3 spans 13 residues. The CDR3 loop reads CATSRDLGGEQYF. Written as DNA, the CDR3 is TGTGCCACCAGCAGAGATCTGGGGGGCGAGCAGTACTTC.

In this sample, this clone turned up many times. V usage is TRBV4-2 and J usage is TRBJ2-7; 7 bases map to TRBD1. V dropped 0 bases and J dropped 2; count of bases not matched to a gene: 7. This CDR3 is 16 amino acids long. CDR1 and CDR2 from the germline V gene are LGHNA and YNFKEQ. Written as DNA, the CDR3 is TGTGCCAGCAGCCAAGAGAGAACAGGGGTTCCCTACGAGCAGTACTTC. Its protein product is CASSQERTGVPYEQYF.

This chain joins TRBV30 and TRBJ2-5; either TRBD1 or TRBD2 may supply D (5 bases each). The DNA end is a closer match to TRBJ2-7, so the J assignment may be wrong. CDR3 size: 13 residues. In germline, CDR1 is GTSNPN, CDR2 SVGIG (reference sequence). DNA of the CDR3: TGTGCCTGGGGAGAGGGCAGGGATTACGAGCAGTACTTC. Translated, it gives CAWGEGRDYEQYF.

In the case of this clone: A single base separates this from a much larger clone, so it may be a read error. The chain links TRBV5-4 to TRBJ1-1; the D is unclear. Germline CDR1 SGHNT, CDR2 YYREEE (reference sequence). The CDR3 runs to 16 residues. CDR3 nucleotides: TGTGCCGGCAGCTTCGAGGTAGATAAAATGAACACTGAAGCTTTCTTT. Protein product: CAGSFEVDKMNTEAFF.

This chain's CDR3 is CALLGSGANVLTF. The CDR3 bases are TGTGCGCTTCTGGGATCTGGGGCCAACGTCCTGACTTTC. The chain uses TRBV30 and TRBJ2-6; D is undetermined. The CDR3 sequence is 13 residues long. Per the germline V gene, CDR1 is GTSNPN and CDR2 is SVGIG (reference sequence).

The CDR3 loop reads CASNQGGTEAFF. The CDR3 DNA sequence: TGTGCCAGTAACCAGGGTGGTACTGAAGCTTTCTTT. This chain joins TRBV19 and TRBJ1-1; tentatively, D is TRBD1 (5 bases). The ends were cut back, 7 bases at V and 5 bases at J, with 11 bases in the middle. CDR1 and CDR2 from the germline V gene are LNHDA and SQIVND (reference sequence). The CDR3 is 12 residues long.

The gene calls are TRBV7-2 and TRBJ2-7, with 9 nucleotides matching TRBD2. Germline values: CDR1 SGHTA, CDR2 FQGNSA. V lost 1 base and J lost 3; bases outside the gene matches: 7. This CDR3 is 16 amino acids long. This chain's CDR3 is CASSLVGASGNYEQYF. The CDR3 DNA reads as TGTGCCAGCAGCTTAGTAGGTGCTAGCGGGAACTACGAGCAGTACTTC. Based on the CDR3 plus reference TRBV7-2 and TRBJ2-7, the full variable domain is GAGVSQSPSNKVTEKGKDVELRCDPISGHTALYWYRQSLGQGLEFLIYFQGNSAPDKSGLPSDRFSAERTGGSVSTLTIQRTQQEDSAVYLCASSLVGASGNYEQYFGPGTRLTVT.

This chain uses TRBV18 with TRBJ2-7; 12 bases are shared with TRBD2. V was clipped by 4 bases and J by 5 bases; unmatched bases: 6. The V gene's germline CDR1 is KGHSH and CDR2 LQKENI. There are 15 residues in the CDR3. In DNA form, the CDR3 reads TGTGCCAGCTCACTCCGGACTAGCGGGGAGGACGAGCAGTACTTC. Its protein is CASSLRTSGEDEQYF.

The chain joins TRBV10-3 to TRBJ2-1; 8 bases align to TRBD2. Losses at the gene ends were 0 bases for V and 6 bases for J; bases not matched to a gene: 7. The CDR3 spans 16 residues. Germline V CDR1 and CDR2: ENHRY, SYGVKD. The CDR3 loop is CAISESGLAAGNEQFF. The DNA of the CDR3 is TGTGCCATCAGTGAGTCTGGACTAGCCGCCGGCAATGAGCAGTTCTTC.

On this clone itself: Other DNA sequences in the same sample also yield this CDR3. J is TRBJ1-5 and V is TRBV19; D call uncertain. V lost 1 base to trimming and J lost 0 bases, with 10 bases between them. This CDR3 contains 16 residues. The V gene's germline CDR1 is LNHDA and CDR2 SQIVND (reference sequence). The CDR3: CASSIVGGYSNQPQHF. In DNA form, the CDR3 reads TGTGCCAGTAGTATAGTCGGAGGGTATAGCAATCAGCCCCAGCATTTT.

The CDR3 DNA sequence: TGTGCCAGCAGTGAAGCGCTTGCCGGGGAGCTGTTTTTT. Translation gives CASSEALAGELFF. This chain connects TRBV2 to TRBJ2-2; no reliable D call. Looked up from germline, CDR1 is SNHLY and CDR2 is FYNNEI. CDR3 length: 13 residues. Trimming stripped 0 bases from V and 6 bases from J, with 5 bases between.